The text below deals with one TCR beta chain. A multiplex PCR was run with 60 Vbeta primers and 13 Jbeta primers. Sequencing used immunoSEQ multiplex PCR; TCRdb keeps in-frame clones, though not all of them. The sample includes 150,000 to 250,000 clones, more than 65% of them seen just once. The entry originates in a study of cytomegalovirus exposure and HLA in healthy donors. The germline gives CDR1 SGDLS, CDR2 YYNGEE. This CDR3 spans 14 amino acids. Trimming shortened V by 3 bases and J by 0 bases, and 10 bases separated the two germline ends. The sample taken for sequencing was PBMCs. V is TRBV9 and J is TRBJ2-7; D is undetermined. The clonotype originates from a girl aged 5-17 years in good health and CMV-seropositive. The CDR3 region is CASSGGSVSYEQYF. The DNA for the CDR3 is TGTGCCAGCAGCGGCGGTTCTGTCTCCTACGAGCAGTACTTC.